These T cell receptor beta chains were read from a single sample in a study of T-cell reconstitution after alpha-beta-depleted transplantation in children. TCRdb analysed the PCR reads with MiXCR anew, one entry per CDR3 protein. The sample lists roughly 200,000 distinct CDR3 sequences; more than 14% were seen once. The sample here was PBMCs from the stem cell graft donor, taken from the stem cell graft. The receptors shown here come from a human donor who donated a stem cell graft to a child with acute lymphoblastic leukemia. Both conserved end residues are part of each CDR3. D genes are given only for firm matches. Size is omitted from some rows. Given values are once, few, many or a class for expanded clones.

CDR3nt | CDR3aa | d_gene | j_gene | abundance | v_gene
TGCGCCAGCAGTGAGGAATACGAGCAGTACTTC | CASSEEYEQYF | . | TRBJ2-7 | many | TRBV10-2
TGTGCCAGCAGTCCTCGACAGGACTCCTACGAGCAGTACTTC | CASSPRQDSYEQYF | . | TRBJ2-7 | . | TRBV12-3/TRBV12-4
TGCAGTTCCCCCTCCCGGGGTACAGGGAATGGCTACACCTTC | CSSPSRGTGNGYTF | . | TRBJ1-2 | . | TRBV20-1
TGTGCCAGTAGTAGGACAGGGGGGGAGCAGTTCTTC | CASSRTGGEQFF | TRBD1 | TRBJ2-1 | . | TRBV19
TGTGCCAGCAGTTACGCTGGCGGGAGGGATGAGCAGTTCTTC | CASSYAGGRDEQFF | TRBD2 | TRBJ2-1 | few | TRBV6-5
TGTGCCAGCAGCTTGTTTATGCCCACCTACGAGCAGTACTTC | CASSLFMPTYEQYF | . | TRBJ2-7 | . | TRBV5-5
TGTGCCAGCAGTTCGAACTTGGGACTAGCGGGAGACCACTCCTACGAGCAGTACTTC | CASSSNLGLAGDHSYEQYF | TRBD2 | TRBJ2-7 | many | TRBV28
TGTGCCAGCAGACGGCCGGGAGGGACCCAGTACTTC | CASRRPGGTQYF | TRBD2 | TRBJ2-5 | many | TRBV11-1
TGTGCCACCAGTGACCCCCTGCGGGGAGCCGGGGAGCTGTTTTTT | CATSDPLRGAGELFF | . | TRBJ2-2 | many | TRBV24-1
TGTGCCAGCAGCTTAATGTTTGGGACGGACTTCTCTGGAAACACCATATATTTT | CASSLMFGTDFSGNTIYF | . | TRBJ1-3 | . | TRBV11-2
TGTGCCAGCAGTAAAGCGGGAGAAACAGATACGCAGTATTTT | CASSKAGETDTQYF | TRBD2 | TRBJ2-3 | many | TRBV6-2/TRBV6-3
TGTGCCAGCAGCGTACTAGCGGGGCAAGAGACCCAGTACTTC | CASSVLAGQETQYF | TRBD2 | TRBJ2-5 | many | TRBV14
TGTGCCACCAGTGAACCCGGACAAGGAAACACCGGGGAGCTGTTTTTT | CATSEPGQGNTGELFF | . | TRBJ2-2 | . | TRBV24-1
TGCGCCAGCAGACGAGGTGTCCTTATGCTAGCGTCAGATACGCAGTATTTT | CASRRGVLMLASDTQYF | . | TRBJ2-3 | many | TRBV5-1
TGTGCCAGCTCACCCGGGACAGGGGGGCAAGATACGCAGTATTTT | CASSPGTGGQDTQYF | TRBD1 | TRBJ2-3 | many | TRBV18
TGTGCCAGCACCCCCGGCCTTACTTTATCGTACACCTTC | CASTPGLTLSYTF | . | TRBJ1-2 | many | TRBV12-3/TRBV12-4
TGTGCCAGCAGTTTGGGGAGCGGCCCCAGCCACGAGCAGTACTTC | CASSLGSGPSHEQYF | . | TRBJ2-7 | many | TRBV27
TGCGCCAGTCGATGGGTTGAGCAGTACTTC | CASRWVEQYF | . | TRBJ2-7 | few | TRBV5-1
TGCAGCGTTCACACGAAAGGGGAGAACACTGAAGCTTTCTTT | CSVHTKGENTEAFF | . | TRBJ1-1 | . | TRBV29-1
TGTGCCTGTATAGCGGGAGTGTACGAGCAGTACTTC | CACIAGVYEQYF | TRBD2 | TRBJ2-7 | many | TRBV30
TGTGCCAGCAGCTCAAACGCCGGGCGAGGGAACTATGGCTACACCTTC | CASSSNAGRGNYGYTF | . | TRBJ1-2 | . | TRBV7-9
TGTGCCAGCAGTCCCAACCTAGCGGGCACTGAAGCTTTCTTT | CASSPNLAGTEAFF | . | TRBJ1-1 | . | TRBV12-3/TRBV12-4
TGTGCCAGCAGTGGGGACCGCACAACTAATGAAAAACTGTTTTTT | CASSGDRTTNEKLFF | . | TRBJ1-4 | . | TRBV2
TGCAGTGCTAGACTAGCGGGAGCCTACGAGCAGTACTTC | CSARLAGAYEQYF | TRBD2 | TRBJ2-7 | many | TRBV20-1
TGCGCCAGCAGTGAGTCCGACGTAACTAGCGGGATAGAGACCCAGTACTTC | CASSESDVTSGIETQYF | TRBD2 | TRBJ2-5 | many | TRBV10-2
TGCGCCAGCAGCTCGGGGGCAAAGACCACAGATACGCAGTATTTT | CASSSGAKTTDTQYF | . | TRBJ2-3 | many | TRBV5-1
TGCAGTGCTAGAAGGGCCGGGAGACATGACGAGCAGTACTTC | CSARRAGRHDEQYF | . | TRBJ2-7 | few | TRBV20-1
TGCGCCAGCAGTCCACGCCTGACAGCCTCGAACACCGGGGAGCTGTTTTTT | CASSPRLTASNTGELFF | . | TRBJ2-2 | many | TRBV5-1
TGCGCCAGCAGCTTGCTATCAGGCTTGGGGGGTGAGCAGTTCTTC | CASSLLSGLGGEQFF | . | TRBJ2-1 | many | TRBV5-1
TGCGCCAGCAGCTGGACAGAGTACAATGAGCAGTTCTTC | CASSWTEYNEQFF | . | TRBJ2-1 | few | TRBV5-1
TGCAGTGCTAGAGACCGCAGGACCTACTATGGCTACACCTTC | CSARDRRTYYGYTF | . | TRBJ1-2 | many | TRBV20-1
TGTGCCAGCAGCTTCGGACCCCTTAGCGGGAGGCGTGGTACCTACGAGCAGTACTTC | CASSFGPLSGRRGTYEQYF | TRBD2 | TRBJ2-7 | few | TRBV5-4
TGTGCCAGCAGTGACAGGATCAGTGAGCAGTTCTTC | CASSDRISEQFF | . | TRBJ2-1 | few | TRBV6-1
TGTGCCAGCAGCAGCCGGAACGAGCAGTACTTC | CASSSRNEQYF | . | TRBJ2-7 | . | TRBV7-2
TGTGCCAGCAGTTTAGGGACAGGGGGCGGCAATCAGCCCCAGCATTTT | CASSLGTGGGNQPQHF | TRBD1 | TRBJ1-5 | many | TRBV28